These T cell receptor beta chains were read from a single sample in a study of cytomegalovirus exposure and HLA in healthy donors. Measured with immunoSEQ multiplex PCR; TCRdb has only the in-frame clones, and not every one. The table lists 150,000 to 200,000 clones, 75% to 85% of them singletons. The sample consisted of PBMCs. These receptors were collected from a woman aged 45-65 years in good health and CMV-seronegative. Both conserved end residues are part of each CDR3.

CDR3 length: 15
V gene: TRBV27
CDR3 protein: CASSLWGLSNQPQHF

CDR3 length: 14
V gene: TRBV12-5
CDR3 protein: CASVLGGGYNEQFF

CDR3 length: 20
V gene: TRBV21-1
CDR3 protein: CASSPKPSGSYYYSTDTQYF

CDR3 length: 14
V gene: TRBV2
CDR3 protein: CASSDWLAANEQFF

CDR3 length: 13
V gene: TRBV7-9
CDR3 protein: CASSPTGRQPQHF

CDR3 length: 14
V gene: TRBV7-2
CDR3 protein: CASSLQEKNTEAFF

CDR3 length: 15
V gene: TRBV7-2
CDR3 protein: CASSYTGDSYYEQYF

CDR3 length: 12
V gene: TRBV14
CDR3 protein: CASSPDRGQAFF

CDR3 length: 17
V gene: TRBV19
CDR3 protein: CATRRRALAGSYNEQFF

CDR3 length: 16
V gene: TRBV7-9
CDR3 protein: CANPASGVGGANVLTF

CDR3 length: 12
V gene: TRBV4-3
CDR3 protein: CASSQVSYEQFF

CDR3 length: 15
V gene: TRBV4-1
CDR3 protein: CASSQGETSRTEAFF

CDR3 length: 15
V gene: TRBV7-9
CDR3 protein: CASRARTGSGTEAFF

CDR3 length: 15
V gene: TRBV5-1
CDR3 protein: CASSLAGLNQETQYF

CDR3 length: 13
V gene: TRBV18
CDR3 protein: CASSPPWRGDYTF

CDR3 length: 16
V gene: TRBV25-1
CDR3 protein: CASSEGDRGLLEELFF

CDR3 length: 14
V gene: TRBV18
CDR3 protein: CASSPERTGVGYTF

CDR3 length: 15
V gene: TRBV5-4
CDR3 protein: CASSLRVAGLETQYF

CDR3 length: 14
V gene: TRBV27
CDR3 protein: CASSLTGSEEKLFF

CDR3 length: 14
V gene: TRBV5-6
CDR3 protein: CASRVMGVKNIQYF

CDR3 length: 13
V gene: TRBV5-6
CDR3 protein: CASSPASPTEAFF

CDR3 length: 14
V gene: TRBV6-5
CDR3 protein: CASSYPGGGGEQYF

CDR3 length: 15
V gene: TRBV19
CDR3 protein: CASSIEDRGNTEAFF

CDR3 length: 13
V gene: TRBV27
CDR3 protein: CASSGLPGTEAFF

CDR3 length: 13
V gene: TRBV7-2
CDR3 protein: CASSRQGTDGYTF

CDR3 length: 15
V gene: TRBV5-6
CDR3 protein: CASSALGPTNEKLFF

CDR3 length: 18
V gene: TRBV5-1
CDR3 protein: CASSFGSGGGAGTIGYTF

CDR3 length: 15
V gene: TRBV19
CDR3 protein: CASSMKGQGTYEQYF

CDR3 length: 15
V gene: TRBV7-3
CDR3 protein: CASSLAGGAYNEQFF

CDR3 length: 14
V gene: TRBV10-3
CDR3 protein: CAISETQGYNEQFF

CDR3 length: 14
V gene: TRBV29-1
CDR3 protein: CSVEGEQGSRGYTF

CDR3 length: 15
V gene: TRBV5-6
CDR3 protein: CASSLRQGGNTEAFF

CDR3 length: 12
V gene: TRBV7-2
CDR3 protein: CASRQYNSPLHF

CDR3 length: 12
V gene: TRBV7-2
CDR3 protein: CASRRRAGELFF

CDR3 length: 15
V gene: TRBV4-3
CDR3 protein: CASSLRPTGEKGYTF

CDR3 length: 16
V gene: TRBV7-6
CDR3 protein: CASSLVEARGTGGYTF

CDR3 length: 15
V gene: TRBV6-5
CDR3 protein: CASTPGPGGNYGYTF

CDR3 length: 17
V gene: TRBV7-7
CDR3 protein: CASSSPAGGVGANVLTF

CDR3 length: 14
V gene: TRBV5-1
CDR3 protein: CASSLRTVNTEAFF

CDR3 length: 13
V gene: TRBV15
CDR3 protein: CATSRRVNEKLFF

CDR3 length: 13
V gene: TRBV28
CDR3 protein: CASSVGPQATQYF

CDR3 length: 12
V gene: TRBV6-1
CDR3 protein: CASATRQRSIYF

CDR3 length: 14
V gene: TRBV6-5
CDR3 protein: CASSYQGSNQPQHF

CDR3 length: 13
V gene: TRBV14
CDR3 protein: CASSQGLTGEQYF

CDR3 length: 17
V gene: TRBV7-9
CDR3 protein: CASSLFYRGRENQPQHF

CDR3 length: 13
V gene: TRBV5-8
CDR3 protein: CASSKGLAGEQYF

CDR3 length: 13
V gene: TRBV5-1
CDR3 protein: CASSLAGVSPLHF

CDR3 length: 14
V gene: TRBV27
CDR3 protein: CASSFRTLSGALSF

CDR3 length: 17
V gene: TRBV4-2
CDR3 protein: CASSQDSGDRGFTEAFF

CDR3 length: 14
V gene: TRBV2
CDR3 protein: CASRDREGWNEQFF